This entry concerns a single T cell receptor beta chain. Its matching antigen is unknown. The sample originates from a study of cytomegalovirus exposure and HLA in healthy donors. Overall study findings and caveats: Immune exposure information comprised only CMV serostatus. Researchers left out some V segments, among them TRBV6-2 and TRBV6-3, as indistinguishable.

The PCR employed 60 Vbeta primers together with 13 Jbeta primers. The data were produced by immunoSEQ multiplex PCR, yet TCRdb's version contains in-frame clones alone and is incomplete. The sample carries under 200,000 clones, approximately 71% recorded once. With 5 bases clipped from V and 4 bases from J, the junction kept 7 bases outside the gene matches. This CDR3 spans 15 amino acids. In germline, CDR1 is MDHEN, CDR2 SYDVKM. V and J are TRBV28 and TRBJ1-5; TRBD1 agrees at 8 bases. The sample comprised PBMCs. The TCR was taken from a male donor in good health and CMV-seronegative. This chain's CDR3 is CASSRPGQGNQPQHF. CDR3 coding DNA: TGTGCCAGCAGTCGGCCTGGACAGGGAAATCAGCCCCAGCATTTT.